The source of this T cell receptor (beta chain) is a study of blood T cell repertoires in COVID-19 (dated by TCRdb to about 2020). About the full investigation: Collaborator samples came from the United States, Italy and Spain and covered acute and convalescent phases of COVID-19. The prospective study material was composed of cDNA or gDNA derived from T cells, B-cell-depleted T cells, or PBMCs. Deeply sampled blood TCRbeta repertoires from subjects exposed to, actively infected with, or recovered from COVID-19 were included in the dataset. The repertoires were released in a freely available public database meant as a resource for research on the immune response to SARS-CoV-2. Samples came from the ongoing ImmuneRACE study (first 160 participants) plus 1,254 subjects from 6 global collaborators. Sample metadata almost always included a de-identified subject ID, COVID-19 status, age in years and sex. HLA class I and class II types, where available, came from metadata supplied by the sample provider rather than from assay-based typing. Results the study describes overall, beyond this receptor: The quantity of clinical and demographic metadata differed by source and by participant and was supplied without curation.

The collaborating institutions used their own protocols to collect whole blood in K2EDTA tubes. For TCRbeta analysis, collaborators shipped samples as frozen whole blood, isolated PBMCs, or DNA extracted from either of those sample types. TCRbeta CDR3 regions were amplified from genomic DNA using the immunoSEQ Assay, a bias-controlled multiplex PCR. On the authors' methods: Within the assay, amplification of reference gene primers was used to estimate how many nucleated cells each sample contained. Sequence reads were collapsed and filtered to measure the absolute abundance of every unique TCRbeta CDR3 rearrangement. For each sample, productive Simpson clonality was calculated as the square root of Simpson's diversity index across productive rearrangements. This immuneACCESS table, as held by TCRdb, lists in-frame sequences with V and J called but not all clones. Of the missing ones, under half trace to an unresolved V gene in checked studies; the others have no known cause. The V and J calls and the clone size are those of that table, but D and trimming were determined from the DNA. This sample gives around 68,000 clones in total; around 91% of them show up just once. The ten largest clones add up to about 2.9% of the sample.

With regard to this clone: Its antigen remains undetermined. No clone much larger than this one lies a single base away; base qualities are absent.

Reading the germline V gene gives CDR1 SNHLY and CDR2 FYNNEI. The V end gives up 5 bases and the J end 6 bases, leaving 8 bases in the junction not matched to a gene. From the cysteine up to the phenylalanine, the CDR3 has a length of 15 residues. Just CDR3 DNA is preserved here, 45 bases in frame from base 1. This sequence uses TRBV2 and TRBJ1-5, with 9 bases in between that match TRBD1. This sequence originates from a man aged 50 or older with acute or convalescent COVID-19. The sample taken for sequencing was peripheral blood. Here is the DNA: TGTGCCAGCAGTTCCCGGGACAGGGAAATTCAGCCCCAGCATTTT. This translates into CASSSRDREIQPQHF. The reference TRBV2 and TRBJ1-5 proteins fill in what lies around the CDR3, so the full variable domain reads EPEVTQTPSHQVTQMGQEVILRCVPISNHLYFYWYRQILGQKVEFLVSFYNNEISEKSEIFDDQFSVERPDGSNFTLKIRSTKLEDSAMYFCASSSRDREIQPQHFGDGTRLSIL.